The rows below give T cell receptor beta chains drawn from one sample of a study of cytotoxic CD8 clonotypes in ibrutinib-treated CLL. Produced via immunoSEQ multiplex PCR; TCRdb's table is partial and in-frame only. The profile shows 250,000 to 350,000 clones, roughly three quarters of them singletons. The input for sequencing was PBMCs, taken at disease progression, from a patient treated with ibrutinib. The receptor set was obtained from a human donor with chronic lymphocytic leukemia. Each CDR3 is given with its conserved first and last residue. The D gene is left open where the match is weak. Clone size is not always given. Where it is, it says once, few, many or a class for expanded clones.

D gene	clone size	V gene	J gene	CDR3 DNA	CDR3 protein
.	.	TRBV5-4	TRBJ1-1	TGTGCCAGCAGCTTTCTCCATCTAAACAAGAACACTGAAGCTTTCTTT	CASSFLHLNKNTEAFF
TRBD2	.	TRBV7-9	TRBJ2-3	TGTGCCAGCAGCTTAGGACGAGCGGGGGAGAAAGATACGCAGTATTTT	CASSLGRAGEKDTQYF
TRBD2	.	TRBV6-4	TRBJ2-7	TGTGCCAGCACCTTCGGGGACTACCGTCTTTACGAGCAGTACTTC	CASTFGDYRLYEQYF
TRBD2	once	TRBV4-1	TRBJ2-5	TGCGCCAGCAGCCCCCGTGTAGCGGGGGGGCTTGAGACCCAGTACTTC	CASSPRVAGGLETQYF
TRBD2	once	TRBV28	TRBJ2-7	TGTGCCAGCAGCACCAAGACACACTCTAGCGGGAAAATCATCTACGAGCAGTACTTC	CASSTKTHSSGKIIYEQYF
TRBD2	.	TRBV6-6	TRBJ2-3	TGTGCCAGCAGGCTAGCGGGGGTTGGAGATACGCAGTATTTT	CASRLAGVGDTQYF
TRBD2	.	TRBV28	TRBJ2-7	TGTGCCAGCAGTCTACTAGCGGGAGGAGGTTACGAGCAGTACTTC	CASSLLAGGGYEQYF
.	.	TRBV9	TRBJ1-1	TGTGCCAGCAGCGGGGGGAACGGCCGTTTTGAAGCTTTCTTT	CASSGGNGRFEAFF
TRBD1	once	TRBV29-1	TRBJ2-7	TGCAGCGTTCAGGACAGGGACTACGAGCAGTACTTC	CSVQDRDYEQYF
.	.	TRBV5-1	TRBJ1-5	TGCGCCAGCAGCCCGAGGGTTGGAAATCAGCCCCAGCATTTT	CASSPRVGNQPQHF
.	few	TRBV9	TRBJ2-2	TGTGCCAGCAGCTCCGGACAGGGGGAGCTGTTTTTT	CASSSGQGELFF
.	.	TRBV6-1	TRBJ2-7	TGTGCCAGCAGTGCCCGATACGAGCAGTACTTC	CASSARYEQYF
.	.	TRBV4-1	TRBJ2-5	TGCGCCAGCAGCCAATCCCCCGGGGGACAGGAGACCCAGTACTTC	CASSQSPGGQETQYF
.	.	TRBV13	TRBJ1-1	TGTGCCAGCAGCTTACTCTGGGTTACTGAAGCTTTCTTT	CASSLLWVTEAFF
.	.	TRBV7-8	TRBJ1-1	TGTGCCAGCAGCTTAGCCCAGAACACTGAAGCTTTCTTT	CASSLAQNTEAFF
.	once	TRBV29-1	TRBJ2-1	TGCAGCGTTGAAAGGTCGGGGAGAGCCAACAATGAGCAGTTCTTC	CSVERSGRANNEQFF
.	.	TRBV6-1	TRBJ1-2	TGTGCCAGCATTCGAGGAACCGGGACGGCGAATGGCTACACCTTC	CASIRGTGTANGYTF